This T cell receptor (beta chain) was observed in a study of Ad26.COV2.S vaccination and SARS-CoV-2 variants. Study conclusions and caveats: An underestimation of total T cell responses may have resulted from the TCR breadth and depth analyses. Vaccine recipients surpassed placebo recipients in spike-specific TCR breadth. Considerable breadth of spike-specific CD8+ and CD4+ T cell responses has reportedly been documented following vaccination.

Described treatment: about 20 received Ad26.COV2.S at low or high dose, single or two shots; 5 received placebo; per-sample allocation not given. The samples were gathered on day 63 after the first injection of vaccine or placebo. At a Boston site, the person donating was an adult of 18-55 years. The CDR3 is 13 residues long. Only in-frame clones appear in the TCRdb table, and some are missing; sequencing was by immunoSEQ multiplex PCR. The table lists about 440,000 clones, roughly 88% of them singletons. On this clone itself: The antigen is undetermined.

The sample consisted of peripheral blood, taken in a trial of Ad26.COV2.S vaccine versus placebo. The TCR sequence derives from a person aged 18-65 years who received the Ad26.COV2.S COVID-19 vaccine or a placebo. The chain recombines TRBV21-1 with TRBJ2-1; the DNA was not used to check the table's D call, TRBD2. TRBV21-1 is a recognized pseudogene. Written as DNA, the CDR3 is TGTGCCAGACCTAATAGCGGAAACAATGAGCAGTTCTTC. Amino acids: CARPNSGNNEQFF.